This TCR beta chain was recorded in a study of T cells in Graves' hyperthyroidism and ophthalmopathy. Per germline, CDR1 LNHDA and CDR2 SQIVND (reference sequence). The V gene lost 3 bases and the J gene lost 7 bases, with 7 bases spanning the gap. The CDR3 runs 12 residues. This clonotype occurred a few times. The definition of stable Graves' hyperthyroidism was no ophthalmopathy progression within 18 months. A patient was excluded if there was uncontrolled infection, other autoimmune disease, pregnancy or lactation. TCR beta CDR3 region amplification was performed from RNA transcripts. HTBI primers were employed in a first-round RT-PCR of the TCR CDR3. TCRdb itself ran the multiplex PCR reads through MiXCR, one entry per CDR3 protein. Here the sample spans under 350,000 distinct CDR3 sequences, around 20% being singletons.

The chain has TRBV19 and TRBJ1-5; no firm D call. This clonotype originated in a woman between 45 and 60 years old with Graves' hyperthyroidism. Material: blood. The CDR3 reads CASSIGSQPQHF. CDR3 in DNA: TGTGCCAGTAGTATTGGCAGCCAGCCCCAGCATTTT.